Shown below are 6 T cell receptor beta chains from a single sample sequenced in a study of cytomegalovirus exposure and HLA in healthy donors. The PCR ran on 60 Vbeta and 13 Jbeta primers. Clones were sequenced by immunoSEQ multiplex PCR, and TCRdb holds only the in-frame ones, with some missing. This repertoire shows under 200,000 clones, roughly 85% found once; its top ten account for approximately 0.69%. The sequenced material came from PBMCs. These receptors all stem from a woman in her forties in good health and CMV-seronegative.

This chain links TRBV7-9 with TRBJ2-1; TRBD1 agrees at 7 bases. This CDR3 has 12 amino acids. Germline assignment: CDR1 SEHNR and CDR2 FQNEAQ (reference sequence). V lost 7 bases, J lost 15 bases, and 12 bases stayed unmatched. CDR3 sequence: CASTNQTGKLFF. CDR3 DNA: TGTGCCAGCACCAACCAGACAGGGAAATTGTTCTTC.

The rearrangement uses TRBV30 and TRBJ2-1; TRBD1 agrees at 8 bases. Trimming at V came to 0 bases and at J to 4 bases, leaving 2 bases not matched to a gene. The CDR3 covers 14 residues. Germline lookup yields CDR1 GTSNPN and CDR2 SVGIG (reference sequence). CDR3 in amino acids: CAWSVGTGYNEQFF. CDR3 sequence (DNA): TGTGCCTGGAGTGTGGGGACAGGATACAATGAGCAGTTCTTC.

The gene calls are TRBV5-4 and TRBJ2-3; D may be TRBD2 (5 bases). Trimming removed 0 bases at V and 3 bases at J, with 11 bases between. Germline loops: CDR1 SGHNT, CDR2 YYREEE (reference sequence). The CDR3 has 15 residues. CDR3 sequence reads: CASSLDPGSTDTQYF. The CDR3 DNA reads as TGTGCCAGCAGCTTGGATCCGGGGAGTACAGATACGCAGTATTTT. Together with reference TRBV5-4 and TRBJ2-3, the CDR3 gives the full variable domain: ETGVTQSPTHLIKTRGQQVTLRCSSQSGHNTVSWYQQALGQGPQFIFQYYREEENGRGNFPPRFSGLQFPNYSSELNVNALELDDSALYLCASSLDPGSTDTQYFGPGTRLTVL.

This CDR3 is CASGLTGYYEQYF. As DNA, the CDR3 is TGTGCTAGTGGTTTAACAGGATACTACGAGCAGTACTTC. The chain employs TRBV12-5 and TRBJ2-7, with D possibly TRBD1 on 5 matching bases. The germline V gene has CDR1 LGHNT and CDR2 FRNRAP. The CDR3 runs to 13 residues. The V and J ends lost 3 bases and 3 bases respectively, with 9 bases between them.

The chain has TRBV6-5 and TRBJ2-3; a possible D gene is TRBD1 (5 bases). The CDR3 sequence is 15 residues long. Looked up from germline, CDR1 is MNHEY and CDR2 is SVGAGI. Between the trimmed V and J ends, which lost 7 bases and 4 bases, there was a span of 18 bases. CDR3 amino acids: CASMRSQGWADTQYF. CDR3 nucleotides: TGTGCCAGCATGAGGTCGCAGGGTTGGGCAGATACGCAGTATTTT.

The rearrangement uses TRBV6-5 and TRBJ2-2; D perhaps matches TRBD2 (5 bases). Germline loops: CDR1 MNHEY, CDR2 SVGAGI. There are 13 residues in the CDR3. The V and J ends lost 2 bases and 6 bases respectively, with 7 bases between them. CDR3 nucleotide sequence: TGTGCCAGCAGTTACGGGGAGCCCGGGGAGCTGTTTTTT. Its protein product is CASSYGEPGELFF.